The sequence of this T cell receptor (beta chain) was determined in a study of lymphopenia after photon versus proton radiotherapy (dated by TCRdb to between 2018 and 2021). Looking at the study overall: The study compared the immunological effects of photon versus proton radiation therapy in patients with gastrointestinal tumors who developed high-grade lymphopenia. The cohort included over 15 patients with gastrointestinal tumors who developed lymphopenia after receiving either photon or proton therapy. The study aimed to characterize how the two radiation modalities differ in their impact on the immune system.

As to this clone: There is no known antigen for this receptor. No much larger clonotype is one base removed from it; base qualities were not supplied.

Libraries were prepared through the immunoSEQ multiplex PCR assay. Alongside multiparametric flow cytometry, deep sequencing of rearranged TCR beta loci was used to profile the T cell repertoires. TCRdb provides this immuneACCESS table in a form limited to in-frame rearrangements. Some clones are lacking; in checked studies, under half of them reflect an unresolved V gene, and why the rest are absent is not known. The sample includes under 20,000 clones, with about nine tenths observed a single time. About 6% of the sample goes to the ten largest clones. As encoded in the germline V gene, CDR1 is SGDLS while CDR2 is YYNGEE. The CDR3 contains 15 residues, cysteine and phenylalanine counted. Left in the record is the CDR3 DNA by itself, 45 bases read in frame from the first base. At the junction V is shortened by 3 bases and J by 7 bases, with 17 bases in between. Study-wide findings and limitations: During treatment, patients who received proton therapy stayed relatively stable, whereas patients who received photon therapy lost naive T cells and TCR diversity and gained effector/memory populations. Across the cohort, among patients who died, a greater drop in TCR diversity after the nadir was inversely correlated with overall survival time. The survival association was assessed only in patients who died, and the authors presented better survival with proton therapy as a possibility rather than a demonstrated result. After the lymphocyte count nadir, repertoires from photon-treated patients showed oligoclonal expansion, particularly of CD8+ Temra cells, and this expansion drove the decline in diversity.

The sequences come from peripheral blood, collected from a patient treated with photon-based radiotherapy. The chain employs TRBV9 and TRBJ1-3, with the D gene not confidently named. The TCR comes from a man aged 55-75 years with pancreatic cancer. CDR3 region: CASSEAPLESNTIYF. The nucleotide sequence is TGTGCCAGCAGCGAAGCACCTTTAGAATCGAACACCATATATTTT.